This T cell receptor (beta chain) appears in the sequencing data of a study of breast tumors, draining lymph nodes, adjacent tissues. Findings and limits, study-wide: Tumor and nontumor repertoires were significantly more similar in luminal-like than in basal-like breast cancer. The lymph node origin of tumor T cells was framed as consistent with a hypothesis, not demonstrated. Tumors had less TCR diversity than lymph nodes, more than nontumor tissue.

Regarding this clonotype: As yet, its antigen is unknown.

Samples came from axillary lymph nodes draining the breast cancer. TCRdb independently ran MiXCR on the multiplex PCR reads; one entry per CDR3 protein. This table holds some 130,000 distinct CDR3 sequences, about 20% found once. The V and J ends lost 3 bases and 6 bases respectively, with 8 bases between them. The CDR3 length is 12 residues. From germline, CDR1 is SEHNR and CDR2 FQNEAQ (reference sequence). The V gene is TRBV7-9, the J gene TRBJ1-1; D is unresolved. This receptor was taken from a female donor with breast cancer. Some clones in this sample may be carry-over from other donors' samples. The specimen was axillary lymph node tissue. The CDR3 DNA sequence: TGTGCCAGCAGCTTGTGGGTGTCTGAAGCTTTCTTT. Residues: CASSLWVSEAFF.